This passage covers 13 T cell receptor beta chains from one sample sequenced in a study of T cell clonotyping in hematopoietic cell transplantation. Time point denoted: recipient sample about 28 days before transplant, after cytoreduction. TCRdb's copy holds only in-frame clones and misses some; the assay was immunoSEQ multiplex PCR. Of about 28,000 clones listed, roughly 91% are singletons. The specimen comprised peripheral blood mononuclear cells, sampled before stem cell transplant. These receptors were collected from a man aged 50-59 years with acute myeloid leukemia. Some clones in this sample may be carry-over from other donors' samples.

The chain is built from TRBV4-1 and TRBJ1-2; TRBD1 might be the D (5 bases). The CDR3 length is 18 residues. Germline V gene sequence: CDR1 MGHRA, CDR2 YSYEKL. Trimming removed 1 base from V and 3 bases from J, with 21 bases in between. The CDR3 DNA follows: TGCGCCAGCAGCCAAGTTCCCCGTCGGTCGGGAGGGGACTATGGCTACACCTTC. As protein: CASSQVPRRSGGDYGYTF.

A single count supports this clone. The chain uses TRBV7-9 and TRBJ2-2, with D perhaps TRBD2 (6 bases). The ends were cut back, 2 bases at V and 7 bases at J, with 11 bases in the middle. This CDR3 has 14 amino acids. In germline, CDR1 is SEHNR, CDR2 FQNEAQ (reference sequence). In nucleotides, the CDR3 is TGTGCCAGCAGCTTACGGACTACTGGCGGGGAGCTGTTTTTT. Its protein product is CASSLRTTGGELFF.

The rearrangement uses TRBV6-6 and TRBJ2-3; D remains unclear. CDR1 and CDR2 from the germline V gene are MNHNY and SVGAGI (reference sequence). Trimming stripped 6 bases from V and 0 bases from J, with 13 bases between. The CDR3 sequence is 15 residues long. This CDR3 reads CASRLDGSSTDTQYF. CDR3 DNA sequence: TGTGCCAGCAGACTGGACGGAAGTAGCACAGATACGCAGTATTTT.

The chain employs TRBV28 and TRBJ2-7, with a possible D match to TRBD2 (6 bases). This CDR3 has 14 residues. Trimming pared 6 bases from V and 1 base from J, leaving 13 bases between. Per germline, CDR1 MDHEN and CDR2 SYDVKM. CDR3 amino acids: CASREIADSYEQYF. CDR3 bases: TGTGCCAGCAGGGAGATAGCGGATTCCTACGAGCAGTACTTC.

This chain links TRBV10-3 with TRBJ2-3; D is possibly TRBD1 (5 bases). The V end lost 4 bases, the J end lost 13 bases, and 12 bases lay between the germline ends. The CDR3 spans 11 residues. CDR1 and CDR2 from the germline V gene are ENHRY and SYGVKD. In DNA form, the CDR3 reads TGTGCCATCAGTGCGCAGGGAAAGAAGTATTTT. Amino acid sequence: CAISAQGKKYF.

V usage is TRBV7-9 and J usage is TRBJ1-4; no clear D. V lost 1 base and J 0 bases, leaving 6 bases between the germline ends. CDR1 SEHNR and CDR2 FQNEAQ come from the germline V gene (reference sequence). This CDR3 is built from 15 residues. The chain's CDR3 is CASSLVYPTNEKLFF. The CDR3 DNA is TGTGCCAGCAGCTTAGTTTACCCAACTAATGAAAAACTGTTTTTT.

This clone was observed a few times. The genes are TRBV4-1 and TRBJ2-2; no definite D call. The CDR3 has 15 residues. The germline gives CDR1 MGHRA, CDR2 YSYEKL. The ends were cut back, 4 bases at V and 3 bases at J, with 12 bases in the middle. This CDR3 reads CASSRQVSHTGELFF. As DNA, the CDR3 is TGCGCCAGCAGCCGGCAGGTATCCCACACCGGGGAGCTGTTTTTT.

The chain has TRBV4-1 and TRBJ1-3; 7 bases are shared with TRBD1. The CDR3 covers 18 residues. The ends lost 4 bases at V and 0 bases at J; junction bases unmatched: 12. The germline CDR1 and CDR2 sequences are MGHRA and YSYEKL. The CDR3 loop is CASSPRQGIAYSGNTIYF. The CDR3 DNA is TGCGCCAGCAGCCCTCGACAGGGAATCGCCTACTCTGGAAACACCATATATTTT.

The CDR3 DNA sequence: TGTGCCAGCAGTACCGGACAGCAGTTCCTCTTCTTT. It translates to CASSTGQQFLFF. The chain combines TRBV28 with TRBJ1-1, with TRBD1 as a possible D gene (6 bases). Per germline, CDR1 MDHEN and CDR2 SYDVKM. The CDR3 runs to 12 residues. The V and J ends lost 5 bases and 14 bases respectively, with 18 bases between them.

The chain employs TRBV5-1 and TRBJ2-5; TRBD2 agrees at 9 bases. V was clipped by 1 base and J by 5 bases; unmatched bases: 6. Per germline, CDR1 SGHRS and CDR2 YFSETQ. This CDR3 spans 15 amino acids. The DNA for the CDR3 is TGCGCCAGCAGCTTGAGGCCTAGCGGGAAGGAGACCCAGTACTTC. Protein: CASSLRPSGKETQYF.

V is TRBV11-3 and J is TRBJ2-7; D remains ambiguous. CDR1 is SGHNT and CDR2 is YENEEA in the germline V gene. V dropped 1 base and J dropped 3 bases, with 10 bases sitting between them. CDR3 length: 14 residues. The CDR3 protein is CASSLGPLGYEQYF. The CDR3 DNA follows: TGTGCCAGCAGCTTAGGACCTCTCGGCTACGAGCAGTACTTC.

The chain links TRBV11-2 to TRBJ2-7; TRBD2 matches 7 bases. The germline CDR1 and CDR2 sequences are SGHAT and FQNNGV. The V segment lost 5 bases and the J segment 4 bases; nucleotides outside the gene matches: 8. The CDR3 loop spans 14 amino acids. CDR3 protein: CASSPPIGGYEQYF. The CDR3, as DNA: TGTGCCAGCAGCCCCCCTATCGGGGGGTACGAGCAGTACTTC.

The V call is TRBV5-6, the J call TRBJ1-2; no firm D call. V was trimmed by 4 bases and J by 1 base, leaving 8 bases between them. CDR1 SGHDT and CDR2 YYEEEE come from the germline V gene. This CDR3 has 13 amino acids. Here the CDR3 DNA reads TGTGCCAGCAGCCTACGTGGTAACTATGGCTACACCTTC. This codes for CASSLRGNYGYTF.